This T cell receptor beta chain was identified during a study of T cell changes during pregnancy in multiple sclerosis (dated by TCRdb to between 2018 and 2021). Regarding the research as a whole: The study examined how the T cell repertoire changed over the course of pregnancy in women with multiple sclerosis.

The method behind the library was the immunoSEQ multiplex PCR assay. The table was pulled from immuneACCESS by TCRdb, which kept in-frame rearrangements only. Such tables lose some clones; where checked, under half of the loss comes from unresolved V genes, and the rest has no known cause. For this sample there are more than 85,000 clones; roughly nine tenths appear just once. In total, the top ten clones hold around 1.2% of the sample. This clone was picked up one time. Its antigen is not yet known. No much larger clonotype is one base removed from it; base qualities were not supplied. The TCR comes from a female donor with multiple sclerosis, enrolled in a pregnancy study. Sequenced here: peripheral blood, sampled in the second trimester of pregnancy.

The DNA is as follows: TGTGCCAGCTCCCTATCAGGGGGCTCCTACAATGAGCAGTTCTTC. This encodes CASSLSGGSYNEQFF. The rearranged segments are TRBV5-4 and TRBJ2-1, with 7 central nucleotides matching TRBD1. CDR1 is given as SGHNT and CDR2 as YYREEE, both from the germline V gene (reference sequence). The CDR3, from cysteine to phenylalanine, totals 15 residues. Of the read, only the CDR3 DNA is kept; its 45 bases are in frame from base 1. At the junction V is shortened by 7 bases and J by 0 bases; bases outside the gene matches: 7.